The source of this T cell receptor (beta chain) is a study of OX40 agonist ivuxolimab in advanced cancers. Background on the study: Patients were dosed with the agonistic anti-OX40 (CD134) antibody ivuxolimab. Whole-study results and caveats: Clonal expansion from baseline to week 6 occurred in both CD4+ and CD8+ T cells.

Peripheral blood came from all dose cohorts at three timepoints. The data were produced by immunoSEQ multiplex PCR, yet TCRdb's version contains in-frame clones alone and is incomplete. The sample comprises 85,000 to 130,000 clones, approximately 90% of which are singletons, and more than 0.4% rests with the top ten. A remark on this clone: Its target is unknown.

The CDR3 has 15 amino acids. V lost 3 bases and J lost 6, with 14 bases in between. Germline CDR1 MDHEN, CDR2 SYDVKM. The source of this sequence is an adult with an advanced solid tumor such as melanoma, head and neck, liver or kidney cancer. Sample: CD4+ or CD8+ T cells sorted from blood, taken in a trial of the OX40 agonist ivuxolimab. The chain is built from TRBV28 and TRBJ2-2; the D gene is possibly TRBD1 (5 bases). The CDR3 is CASSFGAPMPGELFF. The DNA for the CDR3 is TGTGCCAGCAGTTTTGGGGCCCCAATGCCCGGGGAGCTGTTTTTT.